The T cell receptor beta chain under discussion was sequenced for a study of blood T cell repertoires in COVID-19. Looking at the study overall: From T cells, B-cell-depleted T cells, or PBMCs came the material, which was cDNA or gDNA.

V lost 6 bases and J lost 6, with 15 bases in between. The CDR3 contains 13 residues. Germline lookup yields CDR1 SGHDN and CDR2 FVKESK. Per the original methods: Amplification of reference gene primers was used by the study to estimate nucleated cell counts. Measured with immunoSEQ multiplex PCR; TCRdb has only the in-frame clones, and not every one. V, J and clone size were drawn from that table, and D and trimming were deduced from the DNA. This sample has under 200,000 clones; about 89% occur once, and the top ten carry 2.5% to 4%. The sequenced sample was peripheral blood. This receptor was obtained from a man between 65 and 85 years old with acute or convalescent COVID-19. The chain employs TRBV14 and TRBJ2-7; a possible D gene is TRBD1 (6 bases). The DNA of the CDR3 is TGTGCCAGCAGTCGTAATTCAGGGGTCGAGCAGTACTTC. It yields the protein CASSRNSGVEQYF.